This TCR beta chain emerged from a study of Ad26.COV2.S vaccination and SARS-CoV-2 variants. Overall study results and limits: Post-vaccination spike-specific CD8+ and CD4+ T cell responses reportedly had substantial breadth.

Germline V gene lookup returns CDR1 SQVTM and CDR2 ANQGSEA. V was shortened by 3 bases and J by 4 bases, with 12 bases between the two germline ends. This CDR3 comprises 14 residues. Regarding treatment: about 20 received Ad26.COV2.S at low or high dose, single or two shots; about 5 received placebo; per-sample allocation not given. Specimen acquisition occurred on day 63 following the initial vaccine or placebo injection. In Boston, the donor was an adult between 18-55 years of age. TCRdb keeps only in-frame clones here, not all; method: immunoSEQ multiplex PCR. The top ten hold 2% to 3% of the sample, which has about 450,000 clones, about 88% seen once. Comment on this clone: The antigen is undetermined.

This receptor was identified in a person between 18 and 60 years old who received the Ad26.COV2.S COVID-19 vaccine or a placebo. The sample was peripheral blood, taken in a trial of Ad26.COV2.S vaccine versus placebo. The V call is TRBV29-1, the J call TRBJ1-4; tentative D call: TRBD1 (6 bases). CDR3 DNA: TGCAGCGTTGAGTCCCTAGGGGGTAATGAAAAACTGTTTTTT. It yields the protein CSVESLGGNEKLFF.